This is a list of T cell receptor beta chains from one sample in a study of blood T cell repertoires in COVID-19. The repertoire was sequenced with immunoSEQ multiplex PCR; TCRdb's copy has only in-frame clones and lacks some. The sample holds around 400,000 clones; roughly 90% are singletons and the top ten take 1.7%. Sequencing was carried out using PBMCs or T cells enriched from blood (not recorded which). These receptors all come from a woman in her 30s who had recovered from COVID-19. Both conserved end residues are part of each CDR3. A D gene is named only where the DNA matches it firmly. Clone size is stated in some rows and not others, as once, few, many or a class when expanded.

clone size: NA; V gene: TRBV9; D gene: TRBD1; J gene: TRBJ1-4; CDR3 protein: CASSVDRGPDEKLFF
clone size: NA; V gene: TRBV12-3/TRBV12-4; D gene: TRBD1; J gene: TRBJ1-1; CDR3 protein: CASSTTGGTEAFF
clone size: NA; V gene: TRBV10-3; D gene: NA; J gene: TRBJ1-5; CDR3 protein: CAIGREAGNQPQHF
clone size: NA; V gene: TRBV5-1; D gene: TRBD1; J gene: TRBJ1-2; CDR3 protein: CASGGVSGQGEGNYGYTF
clone size: NA; V gene: TRBV9; D gene: NA; J gene: TRBJ1-5; CDR3 protein: CASSVVRGNQPQHF
clone size: once; V gene: TRBV7-6; D gene: NA; J gene: TRBJ2-3; CDR3 protein: CASSLASGDTQYF
clone size: NA; V gene: TRBV10-3; D gene: NA; J gene: TRBJ1-1; CDR3 protein: CAISEQANTEAFF
clone size: NA; V gene: TRBV5-6; D gene: NA; J gene: TRBJ1-3; CDR3 protein: CASSLVSAASSGNTIYF
clone size: NA; V gene: TRBV9; D gene: NA; J gene: TRBJ2-2; CDR3 protein: CASSLRTGELFF
clone size: NA; V gene: TRBV7-3; D gene: NA; J gene: TRBJ1-1; CDR3 protein: CASSVGAGTLNTEAFF
clone size: NA; V gene: TRBV5-4; D gene: NA; J gene: TRBJ2-2; CDR3 protein: CASSGVQGYTGELFF
clone size: NA; V gene: TRBV6-1; D gene: NA; J gene: TRBJ2-7; CDR3 protein: CASSEAGGHSYEQYF
clone size: NA; V gene: TRBV6-2/TRBV6-3; D gene: NA; J gene: TRBJ2-2; CDR3 protein: CASSYSKGSVRTGGELFF
clone size: NA; V gene: TRBV5-4; D gene: NA; J gene: TRBJ2-7; CDR3 protein: CASSLVLVQGMVYEQYF
clone size: NA; V gene: TRBV9; D gene: NA; J gene: TRBJ1-1; CDR3 protein: CASSVDMMNTEAFF
clone size: NA; V gene: TRBV30; D gene: NA; J gene: TRBJ1-1; CDR3 protein: CAWSGTGNTEAFF
clone size: NA; V gene: TRBV18; D gene: NA; J gene: TRBJ1-5; CDR3 protein: CASSPHPNHQPQHF
clone size: NA; V gene: TRBV7-2; D gene: NA; J gene: TRBJ1-1; CDR3 protein: CASSLAHGEVMNTEAFF
clone size: NA; V gene: TRBV4-1; D gene: NA; J gene: TRBJ1-3; CDR3 protein: CASSQWTDGVGGNTIYF
clone size: NA; V gene: TRBV9; D gene: NA; J gene: TRBJ1-3; CDR3 protein: CASSTSADRSRGNTIYF
clone size: NA; V gene: TRBV23-1; D gene: TRBD1; J gene: TRBJ1-5; CDR3 protein: CASSLRQGRFQPQHF
clone size: NA; V gene: TRBV7-2; D gene: TRBD2; J gene: TRBJ2-3; CDR3 protein: CASSLATSGVTQYF
clone size: few; V gene: TRBV10-1; D gene: NA; J gene: TRBJ1-1; CDR3 protein: CASSSTANTEAFF